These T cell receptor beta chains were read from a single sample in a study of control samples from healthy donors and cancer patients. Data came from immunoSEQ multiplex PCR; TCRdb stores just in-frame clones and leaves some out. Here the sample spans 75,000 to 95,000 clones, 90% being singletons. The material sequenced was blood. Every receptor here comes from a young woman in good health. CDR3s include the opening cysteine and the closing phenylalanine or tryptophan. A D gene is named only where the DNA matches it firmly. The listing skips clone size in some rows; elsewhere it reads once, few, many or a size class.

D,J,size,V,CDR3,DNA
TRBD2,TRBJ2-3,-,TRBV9,CASSVYSTSGRDTQYF,TGTGCCAGCAGCGTTTATTCGACTAGCGGTAGAGATACGCAGTATTTT
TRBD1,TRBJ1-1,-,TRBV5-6,CASSSGGGTEAFF,TGTGCCAGCAGTTCAGGGGGCGGCACTGAAGCTTTCTTT
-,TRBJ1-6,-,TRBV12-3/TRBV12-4,CASSPGLDSPLHF,TGTGCCAGCAGTCCGGGATTAGATTCACCCCTCCACTTT
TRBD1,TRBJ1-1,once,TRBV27,CASNPGGLVTEAFF,TGTGCCAGCAACCCAGGGGGCCTGGTCACTGAAGCTTTCTTT
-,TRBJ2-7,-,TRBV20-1,CSAREYEQYF,TGCAGTGCTAGAGAATACGAGCAGTACTTC
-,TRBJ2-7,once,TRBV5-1,CASPWGPYEQYF,TGCGCCAGCCCCTGGGGCCCCTACGAGCAGTACTTC
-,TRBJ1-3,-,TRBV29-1,CSVSGGLSGNTIYF,TGCAGCGTATCCGGGGGGCTATCTGGAAACACCATATATTTT
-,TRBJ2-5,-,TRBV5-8,CASSLDSVRETQYF,TGTGCCAGCAGCCTGGACAGCGTAAGGGAGACCCAGTACTTC
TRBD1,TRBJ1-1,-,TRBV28,CASSLPDRGGAFF,TGTGCCAGCAGTTTACCCGACAGGGGGGGAGCTTTCTTT
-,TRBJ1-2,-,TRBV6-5,CASSFVRGPGTYGYTF,TGTGCCAGCAGTTTCGTCCGGGGACCGGGAACCTATGGCTACACCTTC
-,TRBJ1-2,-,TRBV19,CASSPDYGSDGYTF,TGTGCCAGTAGTCCTGATTATGGAAGTGATGGCTACACCTTC
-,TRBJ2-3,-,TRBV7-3,CASSSTSIDTQYF,TGTGCCAGCAGCTCAACGTCCATAGATACGCAGTATTTT
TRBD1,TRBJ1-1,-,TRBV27,CASSPGQGGTEAFF,TGTGCCAGCAGCCCGGGACAGGGAGGCACTGAAGCTTTCTTT
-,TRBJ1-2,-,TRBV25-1,CASSESDRSYGYTF,TGTGCCAGCAGTGAATCAGACAGAAGCTATGGCTACACCTTC
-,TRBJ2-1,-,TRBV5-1,CASSFTQSSYNEQFF,TGCGCCAGCAGCTTTACTCAGAGCTCCTACAATGAGCAGTTCTTC
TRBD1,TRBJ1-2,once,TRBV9,CASSSHTSTGNSNYGYTF,TGTGCCAGCAGCTCCCACACCTCGACAGGGAATTCTAACTATGGCTACACCTTC
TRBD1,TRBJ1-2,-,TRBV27,CASSLSLDRANGYTF,TGTGCCAGCAGTTTATCCCTCGACAGGGCCAATGGCTACACCTTC
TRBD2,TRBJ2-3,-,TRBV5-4,CASSPGLAGADTQYF,TGTGCCAGCAGCCCGGGACTAGCGGGGGCAGATACGCAGTATTTT
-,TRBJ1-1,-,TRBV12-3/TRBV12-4,CASSQRWGEAFF,TGTGCCAGCAGCCAGCGGTGGGGGGAAGCTTTCTTT
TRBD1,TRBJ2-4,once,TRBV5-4,CASSSDRGGNIQYF,TGTGCCAGCAGCTCCGACAGGGGAGGAAACATTCAGTACTTC
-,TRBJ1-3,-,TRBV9,CASSVDPFSGNTIYF,TGTGCCAGCAGCGTAGATCCCTTCTCTGGAAACACCATATATTTT
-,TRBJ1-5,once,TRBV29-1,CSVARDSNQPQHF,TGCAGCGTGGCCCGGGACAGCAATCAGCCCCAGCATTTT
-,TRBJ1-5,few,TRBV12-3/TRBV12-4,CASSFAPNQPQHF,TGTGCCAGCAGTTTCGCCCCGAATCAGCCCCAGCATTTT
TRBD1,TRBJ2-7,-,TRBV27,CASSYRGSGGSYEQYF,TGTGCCAGCAGTTACAGGGGGTCGGGCGGCTCCTACGAGCAGTACTTC
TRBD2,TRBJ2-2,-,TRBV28,CASSRYSGGGAGELFF,TGTGCCAGCAGTCGATATAGCGGGGGGGGCGCCGGGGAGCTGTTTTTT
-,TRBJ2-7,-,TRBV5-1,CASSSFEEQYF,TGCGCCAGCAGCTCCTTTGAGGAGCAGTACTTC
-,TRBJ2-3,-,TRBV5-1,CASTLTGSTDTQYF,TGCGCCAGCACCTTAACTGGAAGCACAGATACGCAGTATTTT
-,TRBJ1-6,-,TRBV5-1,CASSFNRRGDSPLHF,TGCGCCAGCAGCTTTAATCGGAGGGGAGATTCACCCCTCCACTTT
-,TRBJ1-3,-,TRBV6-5,CASSEWGTAGNTIYF,TGTGCCAGCTCGGAATGGGGTACAGCTGGAAACACCATATATTTT
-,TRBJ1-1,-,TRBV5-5,CASSLGDNTEAFF,TGTGCCAGCAGCTTGGGGGACAACACTGAAGCTTTCTTT
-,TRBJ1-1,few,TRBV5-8,CASSLARADMNTEAFF,TGTGCCAGCAGCTTGGCTCGGGCCGATATGAACACTGAAGCTTTCTTT
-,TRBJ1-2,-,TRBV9,CASSVLANRAGYTF,TGTGCCAGCAGCGTATTAGCCAACAGGGCTGGGTACACCTTC
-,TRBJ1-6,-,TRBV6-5,CASSGLMHYNSPLHF,TGTGCCAGCAGCGGCCTAATGCACTATAATTCACCCCTCCACTTT
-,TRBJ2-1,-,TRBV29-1,CSVERSLGDNEQFF,TGCAGCGTTGAACGCTCGCTGGGGGACAATGAGCAGTTCTTC
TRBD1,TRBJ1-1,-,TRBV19,CASSITGGYTEAFF,TGTGCCAGTAGTATTACAGGGGGCTACACTGAAGCTTTCTTT